The 25 T cell receptor beta chains presented below share a single source sample, sequenced in a study of identifying expanded T cells in peripheral blood. Here immunoSEQ multiplex PCR was the method, and the copy in TCRdb shows in-frame clones only, minus some. The data contain around 100,000 clones, 80% to 90% of them singletons. The sequenced sample was blood. The receptors were sampled from a person aged 18-70 years in good health.

V and J are TRBV10-3 and TRBJ1-6, with 7 bases that match TRBD1. This CDR3 contains 16 residues. Looked up from germline, CDR1 is ENHRY and CDR2 is SYGVKD. The V and J ends lost 2 bases and 7 bases, in that order; junction bases with no gene match: 8. The CDR3 sequence is CAISERPATGNSPLHF. The DNA for the CDR3 is TGTGCCATCAGTGAGCGCCCGGCGACAGGGAATTCACCCCTCCACTTT.

The chain is built from TRBV11-3 and TRBJ2-1, with 9 bases fitting TRBD1. Germline trimming cut 3 bases from V and 6 bases from J; bases unmatched to any gene: 15. Looked up from germline, CDR1 is SGHNT and CDR2 is YENEEA. The CDR3 has 18 amino acids. CDR3 DNA: TGTGCCAGCAGCTTCGACCATGCCGGGACAGGGAACGTCAATGAGCAGTTCTTC. Amino acid sequence: CASSFDHAGTGNVNEQFF.

This chain uses TRBV7-8 with TRBJ1-4; D unresolved. Germline assignment: CDR1 SGHVS and CDR2 FQNEAQ. V lost 1 base to trimming and J lost 0 bases, with 12 bases between them. The CDR3 extends over 17 amino acids. The CDR3 is CASSLESARPTNEKLFF. Written as DNA, the CDR3 is TGTGCCAGCAGCTTAGAATCCGCGCGGCCAACTAATGAAAAACTGTTTTTT.

The chain joins TRBV6-1 to TRBJ2-5, with D perhaps being TRBD1 or TRBD2 (6 bases each). The V gene lost 4 bases and the J gene lost 2 bases, with 14 bases spanning the gap. The CDR3 spans 15 residues. Per the germline V gene, CDR1 is MNHNS and CDR2 is SASEGT. DNA for the CDR3: TGTGCCAGCAGTGCCGGAGGGACACCACAAGAGACCCAGTACTTC. Translated, it gives CASSAGGTPQETQYF.

This chain links TRBV6-1 with TRBJ2-3, with D possibly TRBD1 on 6 matching bases. This CDR3 is 15 amino acids long. Germline loops: CDR1 MNHNS, CDR2 SASEGT. V shed 6 bases and J shed 2 bases, with 15 bases lying between them. CDR3 protein: CASSQRRQDTDTQYF. CDR3 sequence (DNA): TGTGCCAGCAGCCAGCGGAGACAGGACACAGATACGCAGTATTTT.

The genes are TRBV18 and TRBJ1-4; TRBD1 matches at 8 bases. This CDR3 region has 16 residues. With 6 bases clipped from V and 5 bases from J, the junction kept 11 bases outside the gene matches. Looked up from germline, CDR1 is KGHSH and CDR2 is LQKENI. Written as DNA, the CDR3 is TGTGCCAGCTCCCCGCCAGGGGGCAACACGAATGAAAAACTGTTTTTT. Translated: CASSPPGGNTNEKLFF.

This clone was picked up a small number of times. The CDR3 loop is CASTDPGQASTDTQYF. As DNA, the CDR3 is TGTGCCAGCACCGATCCGGGACAGGCTAGCACAGATACGCAGTATTTT. The chain employs TRBV21-1 and TRBJ2-3; the table's D gene call, TRBD1, was not cross checked with the DNA. TRBV21-1 is flagged as a pseudogene. This CDR3 is built from 16 residues.

The chain joins TRBV5-6 to TRBJ2-1; 11 bases map to TRBD1. There are 16 residues in the CDR3. V gave up 0 bases and J gave up 8 bases; unmatched junction bases: 7. The germline CDR1 and CDR2 sequences are SGHDT and YYEEEE. The CDR3 coding sequence is TGTGCCAGCAGCTTGGTTGGGACAGGGGGAGGCTATGAGCAGTTCTTC. It specifies CASSLVGTGGGYEQFF.

The CDR3 bases are TGTGCCAGGCCGCTTAGGGCCACGAAAAGTAGTGGGGCCAACGTCCTGACTTTC. Translation gives CARPLRATKSSGANVLTF. The rearrangement joins TRBV11-3 to TRBJ2-6, with unresolved D. The CDR3 has 18 residues. The V end was cut by 9 bases, the J end by 3 bases, with 24 bases between. The germline V gene encodes CDR1 SGHNT and CDR2 YENEEA.

The rearrangement uses TRBV6-1 and TRBJ2-7, with D uncertain. Germline V gene sequence: CDR1 MNHNS, CDR2 SASEGT. Trimming took 2 bases from V and 0 from J, leaving 8 bases between them. CDR3 length equals 14 residues. CDR3 nucleotides: TGTGCCAGCAGTGAATGGGTAGACTCCTACGAGCAGTACTTC. Residues: CASSEWVDSYEQYF.

The V call is TRBV4-1, the J call TRBJ2-7; D assignment may be TRBD1 or TRBD2 (5 bases each). This CDR3 is 13 amino acids long. The V gene lost 5 bases and the J gene lost 4 bases, with 12 bases spanning the gap. CDR1 is MGHRA, CDR2 YSYEKL, per germline. The CDR3 protein is CASSEGTAYEQYF. The CDR3 DNA reads TGCGCCAGCAGCGAAGGGACGGCGTACGAGCAGTACTTC.

J is TRBJ1-2 and V is TRBV6-5, with a possible D match to TRBD1 (6 bases). This CDR3 has 15 residues. Germline V gives CDR1 MNHEY, CDR2 SVGAGI. V was shortened by 8 bases and J by 4 bases, with 20 bases between the two germline ends. This chain's CDR3 is CASSGSQGPLYGYTF. CDR3 bases: TGTGCCAGCTCTGGGAGCCAGGGGCCCCTCTATGGCTACACCTTC.

The chain links TRBV2 to TRBJ2-5; 9 bases align to TRBD2. There are 12 residues in the CDR3. The trim removed 6 bases at V and 5 bases at J, leaving 1 base unmatched. Germline CDR1 reads SNHLY; CDR2 reads FYNNEI. The DNA of the CDR3 is TGTGCCAGCAGCGCGGGGGGGGAGACCCAGTACTTC. It is translated as CASSAGGETQYF.

The chain uses TRBV4-3 and TRBJ1-2; tentatively, D is TRBD1 (5 bases). The CDR3 is made up of 12 amino acids. Germline loops: CDR1 LGHNA, CDR2 YSLEER. With 6 bases removed from V and 8 bases from J, the gap between germline ends came to 13 bases. The CDR3, as DNA: TGCGCCAGCAGGAGGACCGAGGGGGGCTACACCTTC. It is translated as CASRRTEGGYTF.

This clone was counted a single time. This chain links TRBV2 with TRBJ2-7; 7 positions agree with TRBD2. The V and J ends lost 5 bases and 6 bases, in that order; junction bases with no gene match: 16. There are 16 residues in the CDR3. Germline V lookup: CDR1 SNHLY, CDR2 FYNNEI. The CDR3 here is CASSTDPRASGREQYF. CDR3 nucleotide sequence: TGTGCCAGCAGTACGGACCCTAGGGCTAGCGGCCGCGAGCAGTACTTC.

The chain recombines TRBV18 with TRBJ2-7; 9 positions match TRBD2. Unmatched junction bases numbered 6, after V lost 0 bases and J lost 0 bases. Germline V CDR1 and CDR2: KGHSH, LQKENI. This CDR3 spans 17 amino acids. The CDR3 DNA sequence: TGTGCCAGCTCACCACCTATGGAGCGGGGGGCCTCCTACGAGCAGTACTTC. The encoded protein is CASSPPMERGASYEQYF.

The chain is built from TRBV7-6 and TRBJ1-1; D unresolved. V dropped 2 bases and J dropped 5 bases, with 9 bases sitting between them. Germline V gene sequence: CDR1 SGHVS, CDR2 FNYEAQ. The CDR3 totals 13 residues. The DNA of the CDR3 is TGTGCCAGCAGCTTAAGCCCTTATACTGAAGCTTTCTTT. This codes for CASSLSPYTEAFF.

The V gene is TRBV28, the J gene TRBJ1-2; D remains ambiguous. This CDR3 contains 13 residues. The V end lost 3 bases, the J end lost 0 bases, and 5 bases lay between the germline ends. CDR1 is MDHEN and CDR2 is SYDVKM in the germline V gene. For the CDR3, the DNA is TGTGCCAGCAGTTTCCTCGCTAACTATGGCTACACCTTC. Protein product: CASSFLANYGYTF.

Remarks on this clone: The germline gene is not matched at one end of the junction; a read error may be the cause. The chain recombines TRBV6-9 with TRBJ1-1; D gene ambiguous. The CDR3 loop spans 10 amino acids. CDR1 and CDR2 from the germline V gene are MNHGY and SVAAGI. The CDR3 region is CASRYTEAFF. CDR3 nucleotides: TGTGCCAGCCGTTACACTGAAGCTTTCTTT.

The chain is built from TRBV5-6 and TRBJ2-7, with D perhaps being TRBD1 or TRBD2 (5 bases each). Trimming cost V 1 base and J 2 bases, with 10 bases left between them. Per the germline V gene, CDR1 is SGHDT and CDR2 is YYEEEE. The CDR3 is 14 amino acids. DNA for the CDR3: TGTGCCAGCAGCTTGTATTGGGGGACCTACGAGCAGTACTTC. As protein: CASSLYWGTYEQYF.

This chain connects TRBV10-2 to TRBJ2-1; 10 bases match TRBD2. Germline-derived CDR1 and CDR2 are WSHSY and SAAADI. The J segment lost 8 bases and the V segment lost 8 bases, leaving 6 bases of the junction unmatched. CDR3 length equals 13 residues. Here the CDR3 reads CASVSGGAYEQFF. The CDR3 DNA sequence: TGCGCCAGCGTCAGCGGGGGGGCCTATGAGCAGTTCTTC.

This clone showed up just once. The gene calls are TRBV6-5 and TRBJ1-2; D is unresolved. CDR1 is MNHEY, CDR2 SVGAGI, per germline. The CDR3 length is 15 residues. Deletions cut 0 bases from V and 3 bases from J, with 11 bases between. The CDR3 nucleotides are TGTGCCAGCAGTTACTCCGTGGCAGAGGACTATGGCTACACCTTC. Encoded protein: CASSYSVAEDYGYTF.

The chain combines TRBV19 with TRBJ1-5, with TRBD1 identical over 8 bases. J was trimmed by 11 bases and V by 6 bases; bases with no gene match: 9. Per the germline V gene, CDR1 is LNHDA and CDR2 is SQIVND (reference sequence). The CDR3 is 13 residues long. The DNA of the CDR3 is TGTGCCAGTAGGGACAGGGCAAGTGGGGCCCAGCATTTT. Amino acid sequence: CASRDRASGAQHF. The variable domain in full, completed from reference TRBV19 and TRBJ1-5, reads DGGITQSPKYLFRKEGQNVTLSCEQNLNHDAMYWYRQDPGQGLRLIYYSQIVNDFQKGDIAEGYSVSREKKESFPLTVTSAQKNPTAFYLCASRDRASGAQHFGDGTRLSIL.

About this clone itself: One end of the junction is discordant with germline, which a read error may explain. The chain is built from TRBV29-1 and TRBJ2-5; 14 bases map to TRBD2. Germline-derived CDR1 and CDR2 are SQVTM and ANQGSEA. CDR3 size: 13 residues. CDR3 amino acids: CSATMTSGGAINF. The CDR3 DNA is TGCAGCGCGACGATGACTAGCGGGGGGGCCATCAACTTC.

This chain links TRBV9 with TRBJ1-3; 8 bases match TRBD1. CDR1 and CDR2 (germline): SGDLS, YYNGEE. This CDR3 spans 17 amino acids. The V gene end was trimmed by 3 bases and the J gene end by 0 bases; junction bases not matched to a gene: 8. CDR3 residues: CASSATGQASSGNTIYF. In DNA form, the CDR3 reads TGTGCCAGCAGCGCGACGGGACAGGCAAGCTCTGGAAACACCATATATTTT.